The present T cell receptor (beta chain) was sequenced within a study of regulatory T cells in long-lasting Graves disease. Study findings and constraints: It was in persistent disease that TRBV28, TRBJ1-2 and TRBJ2-5 were favored.

In the case of this clonotype: Its target is unknown.

Construction of the TCR beta libraries employed iRepertoire HTBI primers in conjunction with Arm-PCR of CDR3 regions. TCRdb passed the multiplex PCR reads through MiXCR, listing each CDR3 protein once. The profile shows 510,000 or so distinct CDR3 sequences, 9.5% to 15% of them singletons. Time point of the sample: newly diagnosed GD, antithyroid drugs for less than 3 months. The TCR library was made from RNA that had been extracted from PBMCs in TRIzol. This CDR3 spans 14 amino acids. CDR1 and CDR2 from the germline V gene are SEHNR and FQNEAQ (reference sequence). Trimming took off 5 bases at V and 2 bases at J, with 13 bases between the two ends. This same sample was also taken into another study, of T cells in Graves' hyperthyroidism and ophthalmopathy.

The genes are TRBV7-9 and TRBJ2-7; D tentatively fits TRBD1 or TRBD2 (5 bases each). The sample consisted of peripheral blood mononuclear cells (PBMCs), taken at new diagnosis, from a patient treated with antithyroid drugs. This sequence originates from a woman in her 30s with Graves disease. CDR3 amino acids: CASSRGTDAYEQYF. Here the CDR3 DNA reads TGTGCCAGCAGCAGAGGGACGGATGCCTACGAGCAGTACTTC. The full variable domain, its missing parts supplied by reference TRBV7-9 and TRBJ2-7, is DTGVSQNPRHKITKRGQNVTFRCDPISEHNRLYWYRQTLGQGPEFLTYFQNEAQLEKSRLLSDRFSAERPKGSFSTLEIQRTEQGDSAMYLCASSRGTDAYEQYFGPGTRLTVT.